The 26 T cell receptor beta chains reported below all come from one sample, sequenced in a study of shared clonotypes between healthy human individuals. The method was immunoSEQ multiplex PCR; TCRdb's version includes in-frame clones alone and lacks a portion of them. This table has approximately 1.5 million clones, just under 99% appearing once. Sequenced: naive CD4+ T cells sorted from blood. Indicated subset: CD45RA+ positively selected. Receptor source: a man aged 25-45 years in good health.

The chain links TRBV5-5 to TRBJ2-6, with 7 bases aligning to TRBD1. The junction had 10 bases not matched to a gene; V was cut back by 4 bases and J by 6 bases. This CDR3 comprises 16 residues. Germline V gene lookup returns CDR1 SGHKS and CDR2 YYEKEE (reference sequence). Here the CDR3 reads CASSTGAGYLANVLTF. The CDR3 DNA reads TGTGCCAGCAGCACAGGGGCCGGGTATCTGGCCAACGTCCTGACTTTC.

Notes on this clone: At the DNA level, this CDR3 is encoded by other sequences in the same sample as well. V gene TRBV7-8 combines with J gene TRBJ2-7, with 7 bases aligning to TRBD1. With V trimmed by 1 base and J by 0 bases, 3 bases remained unmatched. The CDR3 runs 15 residues. Germline CDR1 reads SGHVS; CDR2 reads FQNEAQ. The CDR3 DNA reads as TGTGCCAGCAGCTTAGGTACAGGGGTCTCCTACGAGCAGTACTTC. Translation: CASSLGTGVSYEQYF. Variable domain in full (rest from reference TRBV7-8 and TRBJ2-7): GAGVSQSPRYKVAKRGQDVALRCDPISGHVSLFWYQQALGQGPEFLTYFQNEAQLDKSGLPSDRFFAERPEGSVSTLKIQRTQQEDSAVYLCASSLGTGVSYEQYFGPGTRLTVT.

CDR3: CASSQNSPGQRSLNTEAFF. Written as DNA, the CDR3 is TGTGCCAGCAGCCAAAATTCCCCTGGACAGCGATCTTTGAACACTGAAGCTTTCTTT. The V and J genes are TRBV4-2 and TRBJ1-1, with D tentatively TRBD1 (6 bases). Trimming stripped 2 bases from V and 0 bases from J, with 22 bases between. CDR3 length: 19 amino acids. CDR1 is LGHNA, CDR2 YNFKEQ, per germline.

The CDR3 loop is CASSLPPGEQYF. The CDR3 DNA reads TGTGCCAGCAGTTTACCCCCAGGCGAGCAGTACTTC. The V and J genes are TRBV28 and TRBJ2-7, with D hard to call. V lost 2 bases to trimming and J lost 6 bases, with 8 bases between them. The CDR3 sequence is 12 residues long. The germline V gene has CDR1 MDHEN and CDR2 SYDVKM.

The gene calls are TRBV18 and TRBJ2-2; 11 bases line up with TRBD2. Germline CDR1 is KGHSH and CDR2 is LQKENI. Trimming removed 3 bases from V and 0 bases from J; junction bases left unmatched: 6. The CDR3 length is 18 residues. The CDR3 spells CASSPIRTSGPNTGELFF. The CDR3 DNA reads as TGTGCCAGCTCACCGATAAGGACTAGCGGGCCGAACACCGGGGAGCTGTTTTTT.

The V gene is TRBV5-1, the J gene TRBJ1-5; D unclear. V was pared by 4 bases and J by 4 bases, with 9 bases between. Germline assignment: CDR1 SGHRS and CDR2 YFSETQ. CDR3 size: 13 residues. Here the CDR3 reads CASSENNNQPQHF. CDR3 nucleotide sequence: TGCGCCAGCAGCGAAAACAATAATCAGCCCCAGCATTTT.

The rearrangement links TRBV7-8 to TRBJ2-7; the match to TRBD1 covers 7 bases. CDR1 and CDR2 (germline): SGHVS, FQNEAQ. The CDR3 length is 14 residues. V was pared by 0 bases and J by 6 bases, with 5 bases of the junction left unmatched. The CDR3 DNA sequence: TGTGCCAGCAGCTTAGCGACCAGGGGGTTCGAGCAGTACTTC. This encodes CASSLATRGFEQYF.

With respect to this clone: Within the sample, other DNA sequences also encode this same CDR3. The chain couples TRBV9 to TRBJ2-3; 10 positions agree with TRBD2. V trimming: 0 bases; J trimming: 0 bases; junction bases outside the gene matches: 1. The V gene's germline CDR1 is SGDLS and CDR2 YYNGEE. The CDR3 sequence is 16 residues long. The CDR3 reads CASSVGTSGSTDTQYF. DNA for the CDR3: TGTGCCAGCAGCGTAGGGACTAGCGGAAGCACAGATACGCAGTATTTT.

This chain joins TRBV27 and TRBJ2-6; D remains ambiguous. Per germline, CDR1 MNHEY and CDR2 SMNVEV (reference sequence). With 5 bases removed from V and 2 bases from J, the gap between germline ends came to 13 bases. The CDR3 is 16 residues long. Here the CDR3 DNA reads TGTGCCAGCAGTCCCCGCATCATTCCTGGGGCCAACGTCCTGACTTTC. Amino acid sequence: CASSPRIIPGANVLTF.

CDR3 protein: CARGSSGANVLTF. Written as DNA, the CDR3 is TGTGCCAGGGGAAGCTCTGGGGCCAACGTCCTGACTTTC. The chain recombines TRBV2 with TRBJ2-6, with D hard to call. The V and J ends lost 9 bases and 0 bases respectively, with 6 bases between them. CDR1 and CDR2 from the germline V gene are SNHLY and FYNNEI. This CDR3 comprises 13 residues.

To note about this clone: Other DNA sequences within the sample encode an identical CDR3. The chain combines TRBV5-1 with TRBJ1-1; unclear D gene. This CDR3 spans 14 amino acids. Germline assignment: CDR1 SGHRS and CDR2 YFSETQ. V was cut by 0 bases and J by 1 base, with 7 bases left in between. CDR3 nucleotides: TGCGCCAGCAGCTTGGATCCCTCGAACACTGAAGCTTTCTTT. It yields the protein CASSLDPSNTEAFF. The whole variable domain, filled in from reference TRBV5-1 and TRBJ1-1, reads KAGVTQTPRYLIKTRGQQVTLSCSPISGHRSVSWYQQTPGQGLQFLFEYFSETQRNKGNFPGRFSGRQFSNSRSEMNVSTLELGDSALYLCASSLDPSNTEAFFGQGTRLTVV.

The V and J genes are TRBV6-6 and TRBJ2-1, with 9 bases identical to TRBD1. V was pared by 11 bases and J by 7 bases, with 9 bases of the junction left unmatched. CDR3 length: 13 amino acids. CDR1 and CDR2 from the germline V gene are MNHNY and SVGAGI (reference sequence). The CDR3 here is CAATKQGANEQFF. The CDR3 nucleotides are TGTGCCGCAACAAAACAGGGGGCGAATGAGCAGTTCTTC.

V is TRBV4-1 and J is TRBJ1-1, with 8 bases fitting TRBD1. The ends lost 4 bases at V and 0 bases at J; junction bases unmatched: 7. CDR3 length: 16 amino acids. Germline V gene lookup returns CDR1 MGHRA and CDR2 YSYEKL. DNA of the CDR3: TGCGCCAGCAGCCTTGGGGACAGGTGGCTGAACACTGAAGCTTTCTTT. Translating it yields CASSLGDRWLNTEAFF.

V usage is TRBV30 and J usage is TRBJ2-7; D unclear. Germline V gene data show CDR1 as GTSNPN and CDR2 as SVGIG (reference sequence). Trimming cost V 2 bases and J 6 bases, with 17 bases left between them. The CDR3 runs to 14 residues. The CDR3 sequence is CAWSPLVRRSEQYF. The DNA for the CDR3 is TGTGCCTGGAGTCCCCTTGTTCGGCGGTCCGAGCAGTACTTC.

V is TRBV15 and J is TRBJ2-1; 9 bases line up with TRBD2. Per the germline V gene, CDR1 is LNHNV and CDR2 is YYDKDF (reference sequence). V lost 2 bases to trimming and J lost 8 bases; unmatched junction nucleotides: 10. The CDR3 spans 16 residues. The CDR3, as DNA: TGTGCCACCAGCAGAAATCCCCTAGCGGGGTTGGATGAGCAGTTCTTC. It codes for CATSRNPLAGLDEQFF.

The CDR3 here is CASSPPDRAGEYEQYF. Here the CDR3 DNA reads TGTGCCAGCTCACCTCCCGACAGGGCGGGCGAGTACGAGCAGTACTTC. The gene calls are TRBV18 and TRBJ2-7; TRBD1 matches 7 bases. This CDR3 is built from 16 residues. V lost 3 bases and J lost 4; bases outside the gene matches: 12. Germline V gives CDR1 KGHSH, CDR2 LQKENI.

The chain combines TRBV5-4 with TRBJ2-5; the D gene is possibly TRBD2 (6 bases). Germline loops: CDR1 SGHNT, CDR2 YYREEE (reference sequence). Trimming cost V 4 bases and J 1 base, with 17 bases left between them. This CDR3 region has 16 residues. The CDR3 here is CASSPGLLGRQETQYF. The CDR3 bases are TGTGCCAGCAGCCCTGGACTACTTGGGCGCCAAGAGACCCAGTACTTC.

The genes are TRBV2 and TRBJ1-2; 7 nucleotides agree with TRBD1. The germline V gene encodes CDR1 SNHLY and CDR2 FYNNEI. This CDR3 region has 14 residues. The V and J ends lost 7 bases and 8 bases, in that order; junction bases with no gene match: 13. The CDR3: CASNSRDSPLGYTF. The CDR3 bases are TGTGCCAGCAACAGCCGGGACAGCCCTCTAGGCTACACCTTC.

The J gene is TRBJ2-2, the V gene TRBV5-1; tentative D call: TRBD2 (5 bases). Germline loops: CDR1 SGHRS, CDR2 YFSETQ. This CDR3 contains 15 residues. Trimming shortened V by 0 bases and J by 1 base, and 7 bases separated the two germline ends. The CDR3 is CASSLVRENTGELFF. CDR3 sequence (DNA): TGCGCCAGCAGCTTGGTACGGGAGAACACCGGGGAGCTGTTTTTT. Looking up the rest from reference TRBV5-1 and TRBJ2-2 gives the full variable domain: KAGVTQTPRYLIKTRGQQVTLSCSPISGHRSVSWYQQTPGQGLQFLFEYFSETQRNKGNFPGRFSGRQFSNSRSEMNVSTLELGDSALYLCASSLVRENTGELFFGEGSRLTVL.

About this clone itself: This sample includes further DNA sequences coding for the same CDR3. The chain employs TRBV5-1 and TRBJ1-1; D is unclear. The germline V gene encodes CDR1 SGHRS and CDR2 YFSETQ. The germline V and J ends were trimmed by 1 base and 1 base, with 8 bases remaining between them. The CDR3 extends over 14 amino acids. CDR3: CASSLSTANTEAFF. In nucleotides, the CDR3 is TGCGCCAGCAGCTTGAGTACGGCGAACACTGAAGCTTTCTTT.

In its sample, this clone was seen once. The rearrangement links TRBV7-9 to TRBJ2-7, with 8 bases identical to TRBD2. CDR1 is SEHNR and CDR2 is FQNEAQ in the germline V gene (reference sequence). V trimming: 4 bases; J trimming: 7 bases; junction bases outside the gene matches: 15. The CDR3 is 16 residues long. CDR3 sequence: CASSSPRGLAPFEQYF. CDR3 bases: TGTGCCAGCAGCTCCCCTCGCGGACTAGCACCCTTTGAGCAGTACTTC.

V gene TRBV18 combines with J gene TRBJ1-2; TRBD1 might be the D (5 bases). The V end lost 8 bases, the J end lost 7 bases, and 14 bases lay between the germline ends. CDR1 and CDR2 (germline): KGHSH, LQKENI. The CDR3 is 12 amino acids. The CDR3 DNA is TGTGCCAGCACCCCGGGGGACGGTGGCTACACCTTC. Protein sequence: CASTPGDGGYTF.

The rearrangement joins TRBV4-2 to TRBJ2-1; weak D call: TRBD1 (6 bases). Germline CDR1 reads LGHNA; CDR2 reads YNFKEQ. V lost 1 base to trimming and J lost 11 bases, with 12 bases between them. CDR3 size: 13 residues. In nucleotides, the CDR3 is TGTGCCAGCAGCCAAGCTTCCAGGGGTAAGCAGTTCTTC. This codes for CASSQASRGKQFF.

On this clone: The same CDR3 also results from other DNA sequences found in this sample. The V gene is TRBV19, the J gene TRBJ2-2; no definite D call. The germline V gene has CDR1 LNHDA and CDR2 SQIVND (reference sequence). Trimming removed 4 bases from V and 3 bases from J, with 6 bases in between. The CDR3 is 13 residues long. CDR3 loop: CASSTPYTGELFF. The DNA for the CDR3 is TGTGCCAGTAGTACCCCTTACACCGGGGAGCTGTTTTTT.

The chain links TRBV11-3 to TRBJ2-1, with TRBD2 matching over 15 bases. With 5 bases clipped from V and 3 bases from J, the junction kept 8 bases outside the gene matches. Germline V gene sequence: CDR1 SGHNT, CDR2 YENEEA. The CDR3 is made up of 18 amino acids. Here the CDR3 reads CASSPGTSGRSNYNEQFF. Here the CDR3 DNA reads TGTGCCAGCAGCCCCGGGACTAGCGGGAGGTCTAACTACAATGAGCAGTTCTTC.

The chain carries TRBV19 and TRBJ1-2, with no clear D. The germline CDR1 and CDR2 sequences are LNHDA and SQIVND (reference sequence). The CDR3 is 13 amino acids. V was trimmed by 0 bases and J by 3 bases, leaving 5 bases between them. The CDR3 sequence is CASSIEGYYGYTF. CDR3 nucleotides: TGTGCCAGTAGTATAGAAGGGTACTATGGCTACACCTTC.